One T cell receptor beta chain is described in this entry. The data belong to a study of blood T cell repertoires in COVID-19. In the study overall: Whether acute or convalescent, the COVID-19 samples came from the United States, Italy and Spain. T cells, B-cell-depleted T cells, or PBMCs provided the cDNA or gDNA that served as material.

In the authors' methods: From reference gene primer amplification, estimates of nucleated cell counts were derived. Generated by immunoSEQ multiplex PCR, the TCRdb table keeps only in-frame clones and is missing some. From that table come the V and J calls and clone size; the DNA was used to work out D and trimming. The sample shows approximately 140,000 clones, around nine tenths of them seen only once. Which cohort a participant joined came from the clinical history participants gave. V dropped 3 bases and J dropped 2; count of bases not matched to a gene: 1. The CDR3 totals 16 residues. Germline V lookup: CDR1 SGHRS, CDR2 YFSETQ.

This clonotype originated in a woman in her 30s with acute COVID-19. The genes are TRBV5-1 and TRBJ2-6, with TRBD1 matching 11 bases. Sequences were obtained from PBMCs or T cells enriched from blood (not recorded which). CDR3 bases: TGCGCCAGCAGCTGGACAGGGGGCACTGGGGCCAACGTCCTGACTTTC. Encoded protein: CASSWTGGTGANVLTF. The variable domain in full, with the rest retrieved from reference TRBV5-1 and TRBJ2-6, is KAGVTQTPRYLIKTRGQQVTLSCSPISGHRSVSWYQQTPGQGLQFLFEYFSETQRNKGNFPGRFSGRQFSNSRSEMNVSTLELGDSALYLCASSWTGGTGANVLTFGAGSRLTVL.